The 27 T cell receptor beta chains given below trace back to one sample, sequenced in a study of blood T cell repertoires in COVID-19. Assay used: immunoSEQ multiplex PCR; TCRdb lists only in-frame clones, some missing. The sample holds roughly 260,000 clones, more than 70% seen once. Sequencing was carried out using peripheral blood. These receptors were collected from a woman aged 18-29 years with acute or convalescent COVID-19.

The rearrangement links TRBV6-4 to TRBJ2-3, with TRBD2 identical over 8 bases. CDR1 MRHNA and CDR2 SNTAGT come from the germline V gene. V trimming: 6 bases; J trimming: 0 bases; junction bases outside the gene matches: 8. The CDR3 covers 16 residues. CDR3 sequence reads: CASSDTSGSSTDTQYF. CDR3 in DNA: TGTGCCAGCAGCGACACTAGCGGATCTAGCACAGATACGCAGTATTTT.

This sequence joins TRBV19 and TRBJ1-1, with 7 bases identical to TRBD1. V shed 4 bases, J shed 4 bases, and the junction held 15 bases outside the gene matches. Germline lookup yields CDR1 LNHDA and CDR2 SQIVND (reference sequence). The CDR3 runs 17 residues. The CDR3 protein is CASSTLRAGQSSTEAFF. The CDR3 bases are TGTGCCAGTAGTACTCTAAGGGCGGGACAGTCAAGCACTGAAGCTTTCTTT.

On this clone itself: At one end, the junction sequence differs from germline, possibly due to a read error. The chain is built from TRBV7-7 and TRBJ2-1; 7 bases are a match to TRBD2. The CDR3 spans 15 residues. From germline, CDR1 is SSHAT and CDR2 FNYEAQ (reference sequence). The CDR3 loop is CASSLTGGSYNEQFF. CDR3 sequence (DNA): TGTGCTAGCAGCTTAACGGGAGGCTCCTACAATGAGCAGTTCTTC.

The chain joins TRBV24-1 to TRBJ1-5, with 10 bases identical to TRBD1. CDR3 length equals 15 residues. Germline loops: CDR1 KGHDR, CDR2 SFDVKD. The V and J ends lost 3 bases and 4 bases, in that order; junction bases with no gene match: 2. This CDR3 is CATSDTGQGNQPQHF. CDR3 in DNA: TGTGCCACCAGTGATACGGGACAGGGGAATCAGCCCCAGCATTTT.

A single count supports this clone. The genes are TRBV9 and TRBJ1-6; 8 positions agree with TRBD1. V dropped 1 base and J dropped 5; count of bases not matched to a gene: 2. CDR3 length equals 15 residues. Per germline, CDR1 SGDLS and CDR2 YYNGEE. CDR3 nucleotides: TGTGCCAGCAGCGTAATGGGACAGGATAATTCACCCCTCCACTTT. Translated: CASSVMGQDNSPLHF. Together with reference TRBV9 and TRBJ1-6, the CDR3 gives the full variable domain: DSGVTQTPKHLITATGQRVTLRCSPRSGDLSVYWYQQSLDQGLQFLIQYYNGEERAKGNILERFSAQQFPDLHSELNLSSLELGDSALYFCASSVMGQDNSPLHFGNGTRLTVT.

V gene TRBV6-2 or TRBV6-3 combines with J gene TRBJ2-7, with 11 bases that match TRBD1. In germline, CDR1 is MNHEY, CDR2 SVGEGT. The CDR3 sequence is 13 residues long. V gave up 6 bases and J gave up 13 bases; unmatched junction bases: 11. The CDR3 bases are TGTGCCAGCAGCTCGGGACAGGGGGGGACTAGATACTTC. As protein: CASSSGQGGTRYF.

This chain links TRBV28 with TRBJ1-1, with D uncertain. V was pared by 7 bases and J by 2 bases, with 14 bases between. There are 14 residues in the CDR3. Germline V gene sequence: CDR1 MDHEN, CDR2 SYDVKM. The CDR3 protein is CASTEVRPNTEAFF. CDR3 in DNA: TGTGCCAGCACGGAGGTTAGACCAAACACTGAAGCTTTCTTT.

The J gene is TRBJ2-5, the V gene TRBV29-1; perhaps TRBD1 as D (5 bases). V lost 0 bases, J lost 1 base, and 9 bases lay in between. From germline, CDR1 is SQVTM and CDR2 ANQGSEA. The CDR3 length is 14 residues. CDR3 sequence: CSVEENQGQETQYF. In DNA, the CDR3 is TGCAGCGTTGAAGAGAATCAGGGCCAAGAGACCCAGTACTTC.

The chain combines TRBV7-2 with TRBJ1-2, with D possibly matching TRBD1 (5 bases). Germline assignment: CDR1 SGHTA and CDR2 FQGNSA. This CDR3 is 16 amino acids long. V was trimmed by 1 base and J by 6 bases, leaving 18 bases between them. CDR3 nucleotide sequence: TGTGCCAGCAGCTTAGGGGGCGGCAGGGCTGGTGATGGCTACACCTTC. Translating gives CASSLGGGRAGDGYTF.

Comment on this clone: Within the sample, other DNA sequences also encode this same CDR3. The gene calls are TRBV7-2 and TRBJ2-7; D not resolved. The germline V gene has CDR1 SGHTA and CDR2 FQGNSA. V gave up 3 bases and J gave up 0 bases, with 3 bases separating them. The CDR3 contains 12 residues. CDR3 DNA sequence: TGTGCCAGCAGCTTGAGCTCCTACGAGCAGTACTTC. Amino acid sequence: CASSLSSYEQYF.

This clone was seen a handful of times. This chain connects TRBV10-3 to TRBJ1-1, with TRBD1 identical over 10 bases. Trimming at V came to 6 bases and at J to 4 bases, leaving 14 bases not matched to a gene. Germline CDR1 and CDR2: ENHRY and SYGVKD. The CDR3 sequence is 17 residues long. CDR3 nucleotide sequence: TGTGCCATCAGCGCGGGACAGGGGAATGAGATGGGCACTGAAGCTTTCTTT. Translating it yields CAISAGQGNEMGTEAFF.

This clone has a single count. V gene TRBV3-1 (or the pseudogene TRBV3-2) combines with J gene TRBJ2-7, with TRBD2 as a possible D gene (5 bases). Germline-derived CDR1 and CDR2 are LGHDT and YNNKEL (reference sequence). V was cut by 1 base and J by 7 bases, with 14 bases left in between. The CDR3 contains 14 residues. The CDR3 sequence is CASSQAGGFGEQYF. For the CDR3, the DNA is TGTGCCAGCAGCCAAGCAGGCGGGTTTGGGGAGCAGTACTTC.

V is TRBV7-2 and J is TRBJ2-7; 8 nucleotides match TRBD1. The CDR3 covers 16 residues. Germline assignment: CDR1 SGHTA and CDR2 FQGNSA. V lost 1 base and J lost 2; bases outside the gene matches: 7. As DNA, the CDR3 is TGTGCCAGCAGCTTAGGCCTCGGGACAGGAGCCTACGAGCAGTACTTC. Encoded protein: CASSLGLGTGAYEQYF.

V is TRBV6-5 and J is TRBJ2-5; D might be TRBD1 (5 bases). V shed 0 bases and J shed 5 bases, with 10 bases lying between them. Germline CDR1 reads MNHEY; CDR2 reads SVGAGI. This CDR3 is 14 amino acids long. DNA of the CDR3: TGTGCCAGCAGTTACTCGTTAGGGGCTGAGACCCAGTACTTC. This sequence encodes CASSYSLGAETQYF.

The chain recombines TRBV18 with TRBJ1-2, with a possible D match to TRBD1 (6 bases). The germline V and J ends were trimmed by 2 bases and 10 bases, with 17 bases remaining between them. The length of the CDR3 is 14 residues. In germline, CDR1 is KGHSH, CDR2 LQKENI. The CDR3 DNA reads as TGTGCCAGCTCACCAGGACAGTCCCCCTTTGCCTACACCTTC. Protein product: CASSPGQSPFAYTF. The full variable domain, its missing parts supplied by reference TRBV18 and TRBJ1-2, is NAGVMQNPRHLVRRRGQEARLRCSPMKGHSHVYWYRQLPEEGLKFMVYLQKENIIDESGMPKERFSAEFPKEGPSILRIQQVVRGDSAAYFCASSPGQSPFAYTFGSGTRLTVV.

The V gene is TRBV3-1 (or the pseudogene TRBV3-2), the J gene TRBJ2-7; 9 bases align to TRBD2. Per germline, CDR1 LGHDT and CDR2 YNNKEL (reference sequence). The CDR3 extends over 16 amino acids. V was clipped by 0 bases and J by 3 bases; unmatched bases: 6. This CDR3 reads CASSQDGLAGFYEQYF. The CDR3 DNA reads as TGTGCCAGCAGCCAAGACGGTCTAGCGGGATTCTACGAGCAGTACTTC.

The V gene is TRBV7-3, the J gene TRBJ1-6, with D uncertain. V was clipped by 2 bases and J by 9 bases, with 11 bases between them. The germline V gene has CDR1 SGHTA and CDR2 FQGTGA. The CDR3 length is 14 residues. In nucleotides, the CDR3 is TGTGCCAGCAGCTTACGGGGTGACGCTTCACCCCTCCACTTT. It is translated as CASSLRGDASPLHF.

The chain couples TRBV27 to TRBJ2-7; 9 bases line up with TRBD1. J was trimmed by 2 bases and V by 5 bases; bases with no gene match: 4. CDR1 is MNHEY, CDR2 SMNVEV, per germline (reference sequence). The CDR3 loop spans 14 amino acids. CDR3 coding DNA: TGTGCCAGCAGTCCGAGACAGGGGGCCTACGAGCAGTACTTC. Protein product: CASSPRQGAYEQYF.

This chain links TRBV4-3 with TRBJ2-3; D is perhaps TRBD1 (8 bases). The CDR3 is 17 amino acids. V was shortened by 5 bases and J by 3 bases, with 21 bases between the two germline ends. CDR1 and CDR2 (germline): LGHNA, YSLEER. The chain's CDR3 is CASSTSPTGEGTDTQYF. The CDR3, as DNA: TGCGCCAGCAGCACCAGCCCGACAGGGGAGGGTACAGATACGCAGTATTTT.

The rearrangement links TRBV5-1 to TRBJ2-1; tentatively, D is TRBD2 (7 bases). The CDR3 contains 16 residues. From germline, CDR1 is SGHRS and CDR2 YFSETQ. V was cut by 1 base and J by 5 bases, with 16 bases left in between. The CDR3 region is CASSLIRGGGDNEQFF. The DNA for the CDR3 is TGCGCCAGCAGCTTGATTCGGGGAGGGGGTGACAATGAGCAGTTCTTC.

The chain links TRBV18 to TRBJ2-2; D remains ambiguous. The germline V gene has CDR1 KGHSH and CDR2 LQKENI. The germline V and J ends were trimmed by 2 bases and 4 bases, with 11 bases remaining between them. The CDR3 loop spans 15 amino acids. CDR3 residues: CASSPVAAGTGELFF. CDR3 DNA: TGTGCCAGCTCACCAGTTGCGGCTGGCACCGGGGAGCTGTTTTTT.

The rearrangement joins TRBV4-2 to TRBJ2-1; TRBD2 agrees at 12 bases. J gave up 16 bases and V 0 bases, and 13 bases lay outside the gene matches. The germline CDR1 and CDR2 sequences are LGHNA and YNFKEQ. The CDR3 covers 16 residues. The CDR3: CASSQESSGRAGHIFF. In DNA form, the CDR3 reads TGTGCCAGCAGCCAAGAGTCTAGCGGGAGGGCCGGGCATATATTCTTC.

The V gene is TRBV28, the J gene TRBJ1-3, with D unresolved. V was pared by 2 bases and J by 0 bases, with 8 bases between. The CDR3 has 15 residues. Germline assignment: CDR1 MDHEN and CDR2 SYDVKM. The CDR3 spells CASSLVTLSGNTIYF. CDR3 bases: TGTGCCAGCAGTTTAGTCACTCTCTCTGGAAACACCATATATTTT.

The chain combines TRBV28 with TRBJ1-5; D is ambiguous. With 4 bases removed from V and 2 bases from J, the gap between germline ends came to 9 bases. The CDR3 runs to 14 residues. Germline CDR1 MDHEN, CDR2 SYDVKM. The chain's CDR3 is CASSSISGNQPQHF. The CDR3 nucleotides read TGTGCCAGCAGTTCCATTTCGGGCAATCAGCCCCAGCATTTT.

This chain connects TRBV2 to TRBJ2-7; 8 nucleotides agree with TRBD1. From germline, CDR1 is SNHLY and CDR2 FYNNEI. The CDR3 has 14 amino acids. Trimming cost V 6 bases and J 2 bases; bases outside gene matches: 6. The CDR3 protein is CASRPGTGAYEQYF. The CDR3 DNA sequence: TGTGCCAGCAGGCCCGGGACAGGAGCCTACGAGCAGTACTTC.

The chain has TRBV19 and TRBJ1-1; 7 nucleotides match TRBD1. Germline CDR1 LNHDA, CDR2 SQIVND (reference sequence). The CDR3 consists of 14 residues. V shed 5 bases and J 5 bases; nucleotides not matched to a gene: 8. CDR3 protein: CASSRTGADTEAFF. CDR3 sequence (DNA): TGTGCCAGTAGTCGCACAGGGGCAGATACTGAAGCTTTCTTT.

This clone was counted a single time. V usage is TRBV7-2 and J usage is TRBJ2-1, with D perhaps matching TRBD2 (5 bases). The germline V gene has CDR1 SGHTA and CDR2 FQGNSA. The CDR3 covers 14 residues. Trimming stripped 3 bases from V and 5 bases from J, with 11 bases between. CDR3 in DNA: TGTGCCAGCAGCTTTGGTTTAGCGAACAATGAGCAGTTCTTC. Translated, it gives CASSFGLANNEQFF.